The rows below give T cell receptor beta chains drawn from one sample of a study of OX40 agonist ivuxolimab in advanced cancers. Assay used: immunoSEQ multiplex PCR; TCRdb lists only in-frame clones, some missing. The sample holds under 50,000 clones; 60% to 80% are singletons and the top ten take 7.9%. Specimen: CD4+ or CD8+ T cells sorted from blood, collected in a trial of the OX40 agonist ivuxolimab. The receptors stem from an adult with an advanced solid tumor such as melanoma, head and neck, liver or kidney cancer. The CDR3 runs from the conserved cysteine through the conserved F or W. The order of the fields is V gene, clone size, D gene, J gene, CDR3 DNA, CDR3 protein. D genes are given only for firm matches. Not every row has a clone size; where given, it reads once, few, many or a size class.

TRBV20-1	once	TRBD2	TRBJ2-1	TGCAGTGCTAGATTGCGGGAGGAGCAGTTCTTC	CSARLREEQFF
TRBV5-1	.	.	TRBJ2-5	TGCGCCAGCAGCTTGAGTGTTTGGCGGTCCCAAGAGACCCAGTACTTC	CASSLSVWRSQETQYF
TRBV29-1	few	.	TRBJ2-1	TGCAGCGTTTCCCCACAGAGCTCCTACAATGAGCAGTTCTTC	CSVSPQSSYNEQFF
TRBV9	few	.	TRBJ1-3	TGTGCCAGCAGCGTAGCCGCCTCTAGGATTTCTGGAAACACCATATATTTT	CASSVAASRISGNTIYF
TRBV6-6	.	.	TRBJ1-2	TGTGCCACCCGAGGGGGGAGAGCTTATGGCTACACCTTC	CATRGGRAYGYTF
TRBV9	.	.	TRBJ1-2	TGTGCCAGCAGCGTAGGAGGGGATGGCGGCTACACCTTC	CASSVGGDGGYTF
TRBV13	few	.	TRBJ1-6	TGTGCCAGCAGCTTAGGCCCGGGCATCGGGAATTCACCCCTCCACTTT	CASSLGPGIGNSPLHF
TRBV7-2	.	TRBD1	TRBJ1-2	TGTGCCAGCAGCGCCGGACAGGGCGCGGGCTACACCTTC	CASSAGQGAGYTF
TRBV19	.	.	TRBJ1-3	TGTGCCAGTAGTATTGACGAAAGCTCTGGAAACACCATATATTTT	CASSIDESSGNTIYF
TRBV4-3	.	.	TRBJ2-1	TGCGCCAGCAGCCAAGAAGCCCAACCCCGCTACAATGAGCAGTTCTTC	CASSQEAQPRYNEQFF
TRBV30	.	.	TRBJ1-2	TGTGCCTGGAGTGCCGGACACGGCTATGGCTACACCTTC	CAWSAGHGYGYTF
TRBV29-1	.	.	TRBJ2-3	TGCAGCGTGGGGGACCATAGCACAGATACGCAGTATTTT	CSVGDHSTDTQYF
TRBV7-9	.	.	TRBJ2-2	TGTGCCAGCAGACGGCCGCTGGGACACAGAACGGCGAACACCGGGGAGCTGTTTTTT	CASRRPLGHRTANTGELFF
TRBV6-1	once	.	TRBJ1-1	TGTGCCAGCAGTGAACGGGATTTGAACACTGAAGCTTTCTTT	CASSERDLNTEAFF
TRBV6-1	.	.	TRBJ2-4	TGTGCCAGCAGTGAAGCCGGAGGTGGAAACATTCAGTACTTC	CASSEAGGGNIQYF
TRBV4-3	.	.	TRBJ1-2	TGCGCCAGCAGCCAAGAATCCGGGGGCTTTGGCTACACCTTC	CASSQESGGFGYTF
TRBV29-1	.	TRBD1	TRBJ1-4	TGCAGCGTTGCCCAGGGGGATGAAAAACTGTTTTTT	CSVAQGDEKLFF
TRBV7-8	.	TRBD1	TRBJ1-1	TGTGCCAGCAGCTTAGAGGGCAGGGGGTCTACTGAAGCTTTCTTT	CASSLEGRGSTEAFF
TRBV5-1	medium-sized	TRBD1	TRBJ2-7	TGCGCCAGCAGCACGGGGACAGGCCGCGTCGGCGGACAGTACTTC	CASSTGTGRVGGQYF
TRBV19	few	TRBD1	TRBJ1-6	TGTGCCAGTAGTATTTGGCAGGGGGCCTCGTATAATTCACCCCTCCACTTT	CASSIWQGASYNSPLHF
TRBV19	.	TRBD1	TRBJ2-3	TGTGCCAGTAGGGACAGGAGCACAGATACGCAGTATTTT	CASRDRSTDTQYF
TRBV29-1	few	.	TRBJ1-2	TGCAGCGTTTTGACACCTTCGGGTGGCTACACCTTC	CSVLTPSGGYTF